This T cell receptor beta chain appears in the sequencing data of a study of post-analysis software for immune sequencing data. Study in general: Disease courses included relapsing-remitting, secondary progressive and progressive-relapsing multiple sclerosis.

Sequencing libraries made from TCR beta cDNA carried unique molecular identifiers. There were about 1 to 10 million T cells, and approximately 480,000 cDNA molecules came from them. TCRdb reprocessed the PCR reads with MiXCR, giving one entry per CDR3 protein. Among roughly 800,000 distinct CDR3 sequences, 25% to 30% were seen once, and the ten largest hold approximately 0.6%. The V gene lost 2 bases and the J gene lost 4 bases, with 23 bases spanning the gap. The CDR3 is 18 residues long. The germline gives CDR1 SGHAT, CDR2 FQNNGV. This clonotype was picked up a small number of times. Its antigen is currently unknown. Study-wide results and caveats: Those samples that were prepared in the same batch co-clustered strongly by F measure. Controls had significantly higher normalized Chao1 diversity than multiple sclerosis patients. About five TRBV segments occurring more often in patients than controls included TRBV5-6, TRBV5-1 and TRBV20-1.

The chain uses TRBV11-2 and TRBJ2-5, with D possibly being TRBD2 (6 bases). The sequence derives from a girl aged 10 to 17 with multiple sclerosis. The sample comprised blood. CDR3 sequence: CASSLPFAGSHQGETQYF. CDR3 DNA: TGTGCCAGCAGCTTACCCTTCGCGGGGTCCCATCAGGGAGAGACCCAGTACTTC. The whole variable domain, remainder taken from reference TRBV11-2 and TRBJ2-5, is EAGVAQSPRYKIIEKRQSVAFWCNPISGHATLYWYQQILGQGPKLLIQFQNNGVVDDSQLPKDRFSAERLKGVDSTLKIQPAKLEDSAVYLCASSLPFAGSHQGETQYFGPGTRLLVL.